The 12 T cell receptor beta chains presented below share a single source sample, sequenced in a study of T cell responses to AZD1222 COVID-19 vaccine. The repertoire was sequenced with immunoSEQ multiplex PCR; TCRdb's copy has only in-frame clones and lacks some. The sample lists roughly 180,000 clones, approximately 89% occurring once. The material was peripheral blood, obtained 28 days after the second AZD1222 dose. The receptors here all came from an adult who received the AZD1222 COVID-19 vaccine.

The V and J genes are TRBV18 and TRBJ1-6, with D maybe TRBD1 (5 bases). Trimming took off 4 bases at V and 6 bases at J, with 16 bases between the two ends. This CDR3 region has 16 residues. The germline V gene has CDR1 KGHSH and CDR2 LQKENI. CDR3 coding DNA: TGTGCCAGCTCACTGAGTGCGAGGGGATCTAATTCACCCCTCCACTTT. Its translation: CASSLSARGSNSPLHF.

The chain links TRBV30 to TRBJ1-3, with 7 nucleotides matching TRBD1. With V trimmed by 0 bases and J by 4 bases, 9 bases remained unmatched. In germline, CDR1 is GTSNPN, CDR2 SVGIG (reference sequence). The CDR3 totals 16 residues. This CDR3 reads CAWSVTLTGIGNTIYF. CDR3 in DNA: TGTGCCTGGAGTGTTACCCTGACAGGGATCGGAAACACCATATATTTT. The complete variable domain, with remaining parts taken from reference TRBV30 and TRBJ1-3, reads SQTIHQWPATLVQPVGSPLSLECTVEGTSNPNLYWYRQAAGRGLQLLFYSVGIGQISSEVPQNLSASRPQDRQFILSSKKLLLSDSGFYLCAWSVTLTGIGNTIYFGEGSWLTVV.

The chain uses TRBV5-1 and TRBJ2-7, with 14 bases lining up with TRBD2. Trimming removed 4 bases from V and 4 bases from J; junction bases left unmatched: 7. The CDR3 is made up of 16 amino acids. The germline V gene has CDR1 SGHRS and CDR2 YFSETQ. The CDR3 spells CASSPGLAGGGYEQYF. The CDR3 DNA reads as TGCGCCAGCAGCCCCGGACTAGCGGGAGGAGGATACGAGCAGTACTTC.

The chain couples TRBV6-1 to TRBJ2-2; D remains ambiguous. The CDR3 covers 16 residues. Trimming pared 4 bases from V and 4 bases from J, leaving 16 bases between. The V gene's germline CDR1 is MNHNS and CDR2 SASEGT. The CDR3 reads CASSGSFSIITGELFF. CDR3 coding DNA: TGTGCCAGCAGTGGCAGCTTTTCTATCATCACCGGGGAGCTGTTTTTT.

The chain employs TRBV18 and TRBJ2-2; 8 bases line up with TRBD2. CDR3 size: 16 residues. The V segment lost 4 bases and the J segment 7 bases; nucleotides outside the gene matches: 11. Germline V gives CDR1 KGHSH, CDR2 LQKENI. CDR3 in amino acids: CASSLSGSGSLGELFF. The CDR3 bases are TGTGCCAGCTCACTGTCGGGGAGCGGGAGTCTCGGGGAGCTGTTTTTT.

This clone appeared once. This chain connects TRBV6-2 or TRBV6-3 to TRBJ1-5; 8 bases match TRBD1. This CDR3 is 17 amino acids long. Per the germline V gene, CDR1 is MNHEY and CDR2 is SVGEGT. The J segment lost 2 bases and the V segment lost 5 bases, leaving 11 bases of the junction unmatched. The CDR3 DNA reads TGTGCCAGCAGTCGGACAGGGTTCTCAGGCGGCAATCAGCCCCAGCATTTT. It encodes CASSRTGFSGGNQPQHF.

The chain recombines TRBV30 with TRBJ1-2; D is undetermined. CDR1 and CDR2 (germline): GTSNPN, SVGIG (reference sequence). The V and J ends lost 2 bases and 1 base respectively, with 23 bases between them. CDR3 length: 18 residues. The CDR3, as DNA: TGTGCCTGGAGTCCTTTGAGTGACTTCTGGGTGGGTAACTATGGCTACACCTTC. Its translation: CAWSPLSDFWVGNYGYTF.

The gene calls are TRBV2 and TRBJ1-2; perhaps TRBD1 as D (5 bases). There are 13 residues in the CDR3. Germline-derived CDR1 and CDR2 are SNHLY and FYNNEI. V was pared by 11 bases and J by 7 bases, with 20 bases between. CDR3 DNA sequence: TGTGCCGTAGGAGGGAGGGGCGCGGGTGGCTACACCTTC. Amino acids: CAVGGRGAGGYTF. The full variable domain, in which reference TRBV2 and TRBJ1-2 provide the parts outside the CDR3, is EPEVTQTPSHQVTQMGQEVILRCVPISNHLYFYWYRQILGQKVEFLVSFYNNEISEKSEIFDDQFSVERPDGSNFTLKIRSTKLEDSAMYFCAVGGRGAGGYTFGSGTRLTVV.

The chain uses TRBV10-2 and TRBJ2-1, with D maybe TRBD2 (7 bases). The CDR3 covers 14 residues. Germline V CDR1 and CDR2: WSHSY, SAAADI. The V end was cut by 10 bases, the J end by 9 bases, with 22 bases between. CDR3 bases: TGCGCCACCAAATTAGGGGGAGGGCCTTCTGAGCAGTTCTTC. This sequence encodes CATKLGGGPSEQFF.

The CDR3 region is CASSPERDEQYF. The DNA of the CDR3 is TGTGCCAGCTCACCGGAGAGGGACGAGCAGTACTTC. The chain has TRBV18 and TRBJ2-7, with D possibly being TRBD2 (5 bases). Trimming removed 3 bases from V and 5 bases from J, with 8 bases in between. The length of the CDR3 is 12 residues. Germline V CDR1 and CDR2: KGHSH, LQKENI.

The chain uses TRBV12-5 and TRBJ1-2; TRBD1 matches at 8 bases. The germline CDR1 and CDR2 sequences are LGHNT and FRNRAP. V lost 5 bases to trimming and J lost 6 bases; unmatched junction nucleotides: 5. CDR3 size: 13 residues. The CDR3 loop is CASGDRQGHGYTF. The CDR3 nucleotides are TGTGCTAGTGGTGATAGACAGGGGCATGGCTACACCTTC.

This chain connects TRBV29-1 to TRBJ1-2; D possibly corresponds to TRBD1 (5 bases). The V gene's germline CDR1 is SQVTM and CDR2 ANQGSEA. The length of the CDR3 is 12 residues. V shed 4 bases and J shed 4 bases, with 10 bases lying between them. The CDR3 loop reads CSVGGRSYGYTF. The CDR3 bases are TGCAGCGTTGGGGGCAGATCCTATGGCTACACCTTC.